This T cell receptor beta chain was identified in a study of T cell changes during pregnancy in multiple sclerosis. In germline, CDR1 is SGHAT, CDR2 FQNNGV. There are 11 residues in the CDR3. Trimming removed 8 bases from V and 6 bases from J; junction bases left unmatched: 3. Some clones are missing from TCRdb's copy, which holds only in-frame ones; the method was immunoSEQ multiplex PCR. The data show approximately 40,000 clones, just under 95% seen once. Sequences were derived from CD8+ T cells from peripheral blood mononuclear cells, sampled in the third trimester of pregnancy. The chain carries TRBV11-2 and TRBJ2-7; the match to TRBD2 covers 8 bases. This TCR came from a female donor with multiple sclerosis, enrolled in a pregnancy study. The CDR3 region has the DNA TGTGCCAGCTCCCGGGGGGGCGAGCAGTACTTC. Protein sequence: CASSRGGEQYF. Using reference TRBV11-2 and TRBJ2-7 for the parts outside the CDR3, the full variable domain is EAGVAQSPRYKIIEKRQSVAFWCNPISGHATLYWYQQILGQGPKLLIQFQNNGVVDDSQLPKDRFSAERLKGVDSTLKIQPAKLEDSAVYLCASSRGGEQYFGPGTRLTVT.